The clone carrying this T cell receptor beta chain was detected many times. Its specificity is unknown. cDNA molecules, individually, were tagged with unique molecular identifiers. TCRdb called the 5' RACE reads again in MiXCR, with one record for every CDR3 protein. The sample holds some 70,000 distinct CDR3 sequences, 12% seen once. This specimen belongs to a study of early T cells in non-severe SARS-CoV-2 infection. Study-wide background: The sequenced material was bulk RNA from unsorted whole blood, and its chains were unpaired. Study-wide findings and caveats: There was a bias toward anti-spike CD8 responses in VDJdb matching, which missed private and CD4 specificities.

The CDR3 sequence is 15 residues long. V was cut by 3 bases and J by 1 base, with 11 bases left in between. Germline V gives CDR1 LGHDT, CDR2 YNNKEL (reference sequence). This chain connects TRBV3-1 to TRBJ2-3; no definite D call. The source is an adult who was a healthcare worker with PCR-confirmed SARS-CoV-2 infection or an uninfected control (not recorded which). Material for sequencing was whole blood. CDR3 residues: CASSHLTDRTDTQYF. The CDR3 DNA reads as TGTGCCAGCAGCCATCTAACCGACCGCACAGATACGCAGTATTTT.